A selection of T cell receptor beta chains follows, all from one sample in a study of response to subunit inactivated influenza vaccine. Each CDR3 protein gets one entry after TCRdb re-called the RT-PCR reads with MiXCR. This repertoire shows 450,000 to 500,000 distinct CDR3 sequences, about a tenth found once; its top ten account for about an eighth. The starting material was PBMCs from blood, obtained roughly 46 days after vaccination. Source of these receptors: a man aged 45-60 years who received an inactivated influenza vaccine. Each CDR3 is given with its conserved first and last residue. D genes are given only for firm matches. Clone size is given for some rows only: seen once, a few or many times, or a class if the clone is expanded.

cdr3_aa cdr3_nt v_call d_call clone_size j_call
CAISDSTVRSEQFF TGTGCCATCAGTGACTCAACGGTGCGTAGTGAGCAGTTCTTC TRBV10-3 NA NA TRBJ2-1
CASSFLQGYEQYF TGTGCCAGCAGCTTTCTCCAGGGCTACGAGCAGTACTTC TRBV7-9 NA few TRBJ2-7
CASSNPGTSGGQQFF TGTGCCAGCAGTAATCCCGGGACTAGCGGGGGACAGCAGTTCTTC TRBV12-3/TRBV12-4 TRBD2 many TRBJ2-1
CSARAFPGPTGEAFF TGCAGTGCTAGAGCCTTCCCGGGACCGACCGGCGAAGCTTTCTTT TRBV20-1 NA NA TRBJ1-1
CASSWAQWGADTQYF TGTGCCAGCAGTTGGGCCCAGTGGGGCGCAGATACGCAGTATTTT TRBV12-3/TRBV12-4 NA few TRBJ2-3
CASSLALAKNIQYF TGTGCCAGCAGCTTAGCTCTAGCCAAAAACATTCAGTACTTC TRBV11-2 NA NA TRBJ2-4
CASSSNPGPNTGELFF TGCGCCAGCAGTTCGAACCCGGGACCGAACACCGGGGAGCTGTTTTTT TRBV5-1 NA few TRBJ2-2
CASSFGVYNEQFF TGTGCCAGCAGTTTCGGAGTTTACAATGAGCAGTTCTTC TRBV28 NA many TRBJ2-1
CASSPRGGLSEAFF TGTGCCAGCAGTCCCCGAGGGGGATTGTCTGAAGCTTTCTTT TRBV2 NA NA TRBJ1-1
CASSLDIPDTQYF TGTGCCAGCAGCTTAGATATACCAGATACGCAGTATTTT TRBV7-2 NA few TRBJ2-3
CASSFGHSGYTF TGTGCCAGCAGTTTCGGGCACTCTGGCTACACCTTC TRBV12-3/TRBV12-4 NA many TRBJ1-2
CASSILTGGSYNEQFF TGTGCCAGCAGCATTCTAACAGGGGGCTCCTACAATGAGCAGTTCTTC TRBV5-6 TRBD1 NA TRBJ2-1
CASSPGWSSSYNSPLHF TGTGCCAGCTCCCCGGGCTGGTCTAGCTCCTATAATTCACCCCTCCACTTT TRBV12-3/TRBV12-4 NA NA TRBJ1-6
CASSQEWVERASYNEQFF TGCGCCAGCAGCCAAGAGTGGGTGGAGCGGGCCTCCTACAATGAGCAGTTCTTC TRBV4-3 NA NA TRBJ2-1
CASSPDGAYEQYF TGCGCCAGCAGCCCGGACGGAGCCTACGAGCAGTACTTC TRBV5-1 NA few TRBJ2-7
CASQSAPGLPRSEQFF TGTGCCAGTCAGAGTGCCCCGGGACTCCCCCGGTCTGAGCAGTTCTTC TRBV6-2/TRBV6-3 NA few TRBJ2-1